Listed here are 2 T cell receptor beta chains from one sample, sequenced in a study of identical twins. TCRdb itself ran the 5' RACE reads through MiXCR, one entry per CDR3 protein. The table shows about 240,000 distinct CDR3 sequences, with roughly 13% occurring only once. These data were also reused for a study on yellow fever vaccine responses in identical twins.

Material for sequencing was memory (CD45RO+) T cells sorted from blood. These receptors were taken from a woman younger than 35 in good health.

The gene calls are TRBV28 and TRBJ2-7; TRBD1 agrees at 9 bases. The CDR3 contains 13 residues. The germline V gene has CDR1 MDHEN and CDR2 SYDVKM. The V gene end was trimmed by 8 bases and the J gene end by 9 bases; junction bases not matched to a gene: 11. The DNA of the CDR3 is TGTGCCAGCCGGGGACAGGGCCTGGTAGGGCAGTACTTC. Translated: CASRGQGLVGQYF.

The genes are TRBV7-3 and TRBJ2-2; 12 bases are a match to TRBD2. The J segment lost 4 bases and the V segment lost 0 bases, leaving 3 bases of the junction unmatched. CDR3 length equals 17 residues. CDR1 is SGHTA and CDR2 is FQGTGA in the germline V gene. CDR3 loop: CASSLTRLAGVTGELFF. The CDR3 bases are TGTGCCAGCAGCTTAACCCGACTAGCGGGGGTCACCGGGGAGCTGTTTTTT. The full variable domain, rest sourced from reference TRBV7-3 and TRBJ2-2, is GAGVSQTPSNKVTEKGKYVELRCDPISGHTALYWYRQSLGQGPEFLIYFQGTGAADDSGLPNDRFFAVRPEGSVSTLKIQRTERGDSAVYLCASSLTRLAGVTGELFFGEGSRLTVL.